This TCR beta chain was sequenced in a study of human T cells and chemical hapten exposure. For the study at large: Chiefly women, the patients showed alopecia areata, totalis or universalis. It was small differences in pooled library volume that mainly caused per-sample TCR yields to vary. Findings of the study overall: As the donors had alopecia, their immune response may differ from healthy people's.

Each CDR3 protein gets one entry after TCRdb re-called the RACE reads with MiXCR. This table has around 330,000 distinct CDR3 sequences, around 5.5% appearing once. Documented time point: pre-sensitization, week 0. Treatment here: therapeutic diphenylcyclopropenone sensitization with weekly scalp DPC. This clonotype occurred a few times. Its specificity is unknown. The V gene lost 5 bases and the J gene lost 4 bases, with 22 bases spanning the gap. This CDR3 has 17 residues. Germline V gene data show CDR1 as MNHEY and CDR2 as SVGAGI. The sequencing here drew on whole blood, taken in connection with sensitization to the hapten diphenylcyclopropenone (DPC). This TCR was sampled from a woman aged 18 to 35 with alopecia areata. Some clones in this sample may be carry-over from other donors' samples. V is TRBV6-5 and J is TRBJ2-3; possibly TRBD1 or TRBD2 for D (5 bases each). DNA of the CDR3: TGTGCCAGCAGTGACGGGGCCCCCTCTTTCAGGTCAGATACGCAGTATTTT. This codes for CASSDGAPSFRSDTQYF.